The 23 T cell receptor beta chains below were found in one sample sequenced in a study of graft-versus-host responses after intestinal transplantation. Clones were read by immunoSEQ multiplex PCR, and TCRdb kept only the in-frame ones, dropping some. The table lists more than 100,000 clones, 90% to 95% of them singletons. Antigens for these TCRs are unknown. Sequencing used unstimulated CD4+ T cells sorted from spleen or lymph node cells, obtained before intestinal transplant. The origin of the receptors is a human donor who received an intestinal transplant.

The genes are TRBV5-6 and TRBJ2-7, with 7 bases matching TRBD1. Germline V gives CDR1 SGHDT, CDR2 YYEEEE. The CDR3 is made up of 13 amino acids. With 4 bases clipped from V and 3 bases from J, the junction kept 4 bases outside the gene matches. The chain's CDR3 is CASSPRGLYEQYF. As DNA, the CDR3 is TGTGCCAGCAGCCCGAGGGGGCTCTACGAGCAGTACTTC.

This clone was detected only once. The chain employs TRBV5-1 and TRBJ1-1; no reliable D call. The CDR3 is 13 residues long. Germline lookup yields CDR1 SGHRS and CDR2 YFSETQ. V was trimmed by 0 bases and J by 7 bases, leaving 10 bases between them. The CDR3 protein is CASSLAAGNEAFF. In DNA form, the CDR3 reads TGCGCCAGCAGCTTGGCCGCCGGGAATGAAGCTTTCTTT. Filled out from reference TRBV5-1 and TRBJ1-1, the complete variable domain reads KAGVTQTPRYLIKTRGQQVTLSCSPISGHRSVSWYQQTPGQGLQFLFEYFSETQRNKGNFPGRFSGRQFSNSRSEMNVSTLELGDSALYLCASSLAAGNEAFFGQGTRLTVV.

This clone has a single count. The chain combines TRBV11-1 with TRBJ2-1; D remains ambiguous. The CDR3 is 14 residues long. Trimming shortened V by 5 bases and J by 8 bases, and 16 bases separated the two germline ends. CDR1 and CDR2 from the germline V gene are SGHAT and FQDESV (reference sequence). This CDR3 is CASSRSLASYEQFF. As DNA, the CDR3 is TGTGCCAGCAGCAGATCCTTAGCCTCCTATGAGCAGTTCTTC.

This clone appeared once. The chain uses TRBV19 and TRBJ2-7; a weak D match, TRBD1 (5 bases). V was pared by 7 bases and J by 3 bases, with 16 bases between. In germline, CDR1 is LNHDA, CDR2 SQIVND (reference sequence). The CDR3 covers 14 residues. CDR3 in amino acids: CASTTGTGVYEQYF. The CDR3 bases are TGTGCCAGTACGACGGGTACAGGAGTCTACGAGCAGTACTTC.

The gene calls are TRBV28 and TRBJ2-1; 11 nucleotides line up with TRBD2. Losses at the gene ends were 5 bases for V and 3 bases for J; bases not matched to a gene: 18. The CDR3 consists of 20 residues. Germline V gene data show CDR1 as MDHEN and CDR2 as SYDVKM. CDR3 coding DNA: TGTGCCAGCAGTCCTCCTCCGGGACTAGCGGCCCTATACTTCTACAATGAGCAGTTCTTC. This codes for CASSPPPGLAALYFYNEQFF.

The chain has TRBV10-2 and TRBJ2-7; 8 nucleotides match TRBD2. J gave up 5 bases and V 2 bases, and 5 bases lay outside the gene matches. Looked up from germline, CDR1 is WSHSY and CDR2 is SAAADI. The CDR3 consists of 14 residues. The CDR3 sequence is CASSESGRVDEQYF. The CDR3 DNA follows: TGCGCCAGCAGTGAGAGCGGGAGAGTGGACGAGCAGTACTTC.

The chain couples TRBV7-9 to TRBJ2-4; D is perhaps TRBD1 or TRBD2 (5 bases each). This CDR3 comprises 14 residues. V gave up 8 bases and J gave up 5 bases, with 16 bases separating them. Germline V gene data show CDR1 as SEHNR and CDR2 as FQNEAQ (reference sequence). The CDR3 loop is CASPPGQGENIQYF. The DNA of the CDR3 is TGTGCCAGCCCACCCGGGCAGGGAGAAAACATTCAGTACTTC.

This chain connects TRBV10-3 to TRBJ2-1; D is perhaps TRBD1 (6 bases). V lost 3 bases and J lost 5, with 17 bases in between. From germline, CDR1 is ENHRY and CDR2 SYGVKD. The CDR3 runs to 16 residues. The CDR3 coding sequence is TGTGCCATCAGTGAACCCCAGGGACATGGGGACAATGAGCAGTTCTTC. Residues: CAISEPQGHGDNEQFF.

V is TRBV7-8 and J is TRBJ2-1; TRBD2 aligns across 8 bases. This CDR3 is 16 amino acids long. Germline lookup yields CDR1 SGHVS and CDR2 FQNEAQ. Germline trimming cut 1 base from V and 1 base from J; bases unmatched to any gene: 3. CDR3 in amino acids: CASSLGLAGSYNEQFF. In nucleotides, the CDR3 is TGTGCCAGCAGCTTAGGGCTAGCGGGTTCCTACAATGAGCAGTTCTTC. The full variable domain, its missing parts supplied by reference TRBV7-8 and TRBJ2-1, is GAGVSQSPRYKVAKRGQDVALRCDPISGHVSLFWYQQALGQGPEFLTYFQNEAQLDKSGLPSDRFFAERPEGSVSTLKIQRTQQEDSAVYLCASSLGLAGSYNEQFFGPGTRLTVL.

The genes are TRBV10-1 and TRBJ2-5; possibly TRBD1 for D (5 bases). Germline V gene data show CDR1 as WNHNN and CDR2 as SYGVQD (reference sequence). CDR3 length: 14 residues. V lost 5 bases and J 3 bases, leaving 13 bases between the germline ends. The CDR3 loop is CASSFSTEKETQYF. CDR3 nucleotide sequence: TGCGCCAGCAGTTTTTCGACAGAGAAAGAGACCCAGTACTTC.

The chain joins TRBV11-3 to TRBJ2-2; TRBD2 is a possible D gene (5 bases). V was clipped by 8 bases and J by 5 bases, with 6 bases between them. Germline V gene lookup returns CDR1 SGHNT and CDR2 YENEEA. The CDR3 extends over 11 amino acids. CDR3 sequence reads: CASRGTGELFF. The CDR3 DNA reads TGTGCCAGCCGGGGAACCGGGGAGCTGTTTTTT.

Comments on this clone: Other DNA sequences in the same sample also yield this CDR3. The CDR3 coding sequence is TGCGCCAGCAGCCCCAGCTCTGGGGCCAACGTCCTGACTTTC. It yields the protein CASSPSSGANVLTF. The chain links TRBV5-1 to TRBJ2-6; D unclear. The CDR3 runs to 14 residues. Germline V gives CDR1 SGHRS, CDR2 YFSETQ. V lost 4 bases, J lost 0 bases, and 5 bases lay in between.

This clone was found once. The gene calls are TRBV19 and TRBJ2-2; a weak D match, TRBD1 (8 bases). V lost 7 bases and J lost 5, with 17 bases in between. The CDR3 consists of 15 residues. Germline V gives CDR1 LNHDA, CDR2 SQIVND (reference sequence). CDR3 in amino acids: CASTLGQGGTGELFF. The CDR3 nucleotides read TGTGCCAGTACCTTAGGACAGGGAGGGACCGGGGAGCTGTTTTTT. The whole variable domain, remainder taken from reference TRBV19 and TRBJ2-2, is DGGITQSPKYLFRKEGQNVTLSCEQNLNHDAMYWYRQDPGQGLRLIYYSQIVNDFQKGDIAEGYSVSREKKESFPLTVTSAQKNPTAFYLCASTLGQGGTGELFFGEGSRLTVL.

The CDR3 is CASSELDEQFF. DNA for the CDR3: TGTGCCAGCAGTGAGCTTGATGAGCAGTTCTTC. V and J are TRBV2 and TRBJ2-1; D unclear. CDR1 and CDR2 from the germline V gene are SNHLY and FYNNEI. This CDR3 has 11 amino acids. Between the trimmed V and J ends, which lost 3 bases and 8 bases, there was a span of 5 bases.

This clone was recorded only once. V and J are TRBV7-3 and TRBJ1-5; the match to TRBD1 covers 7 bases. J gave up 7 bases and V 5 bases, and 5 bases lay outside the gene matches. The CDR3 extends over 13 amino acids. Germline V gene sequence: CDR1 SGHTA, CDR2 FQGTGA. The CDR3 spells CASSQDRDQPQHF. CDR3 nucleotide sequence: TGTGCCAGCAGCCAAGACAGGGACCAGCCCCAGCATTTT.

V usage is TRBV9 and J usage is TRBJ1-3; D is ambiguous. Germline assignment: CDR1 SGDLS and CDR2 YYNGEE. V was trimmed by 3 bases and J by 0 bases, leaving 10 bases between them. The CDR3 covers 15 residues. CDR3 in amino acids: CASSGTRVSGNTIYF. In DNA form, the CDR3 reads TGTGCCAGCAGCGGAACAAGGGTCTCTGGAAACACCATATATTTT.

V is TRBV9 and J is TRBJ1-2; tentatively, D is TRBD1 (5 bases). This CDR3 has 15 residues. Germline V gives CDR1 SGDLS, CDR2 YYNGEE. Trimming cost V 0 bases and J 0 bases, with 9 bases left between them. The CDR3 here is CASSVGGETNYGYTF. DNA of the CDR3: TGTGCCAGCAGCGTAGGGGGGGAAACTAACTATGGCTACACCTTC. Full variable domain (missing parts from reference TRBV9 and TRBJ1-2): DSGVTQTPKHLITATGQRVTLRCSPRSGDLSVYWYQQSLDQGLQFLIQYYNGEERAKGNILERFSAQQFPDLHSELNLSSLELGDSALYFCASSVGGETNYGYTFGSGTRLTVV.

CDR3 bases: TGTGCCAGCTATAATAGCGGAAGCTCCTACAATGAGCAGTTCTTC. Translating gives CASYNSGSSYNEQFF. The chain recombines TRBV2 with TRBJ2-1; D perhaps matches TRBD2 (6 bases). The V end lost 8 bases, the J end lost 0 bases, and 14 bases lay between the germline ends. CDR1 is SNHLY and CDR2 is FYNNEI in the germline V gene. The CDR3 has 15 residues.

This chain joins TRBV5-1 and TRBJ2-7; TRBD2 matches at 7 bases. V was clipped by 5 bases and J by 0 bases; unmatched bases: 14. CDR3 length: 17 amino acids. Germline CDR1 SGHRS, CDR2 YFSETQ. The CDR3, as DNA: TGCGCCAGCAGTGGGGGGGGTGGGACGGCTAGCTCCTACGAGCAGTACTTC. It translates to CASSGGGGTASSYEQYF.

The rearrangement uses TRBV10-1 and TRBJ1-4; D is uncertain. V lost 0 bases and J lost 0, with 2 bases in between. This CDR3 is built from 14 residues. The germline V gene encodes CDR1 WNHNN and CDR2 SYGVQD (reference sequence). CDR3 loop: CASSESTTNEKLFF. DNA of the CDR3: TGCGCCAGCAGTGAGTCGACAACTAATGAAAAACTGTTTTTT.

The rearrangement uses TRBV2 and TRBJ2-1; TRBD2 aligns across 7 bases. This CDR3 is 17 amino acids long. The V gene end was trimmed by 6 bases and the J gene end by 2 bases; junction bases not matched to a gene: 13. The V gene's germline CDR1 is SNHLY and CDR2 FYNNEI. In DNA, the CDR3 is TGTGCCAGCAGGGAGTATTACCTAGCGGAAGCCTACAATGAGCAGTTCTTC. This encodes CASREYYLAEAYNEQFF.

This sequence joins TRBV30 and TRBJ2-2, with 12 positions matching TRBD2. Unmatched junction bases numbered 3, after V lost 0 bases and J lost 7 bases. CDR3 length: 15 amino acids. Germline CDR1 GTSNPN, CDR2 SVGIG (reference sequence). The CDR3, as DNA: TGTGCCTGGAGTGTACGGGGACTAGCGGGCGGGGAGCTGTTTTTT. It is translated as CAWSVRGLAGGELFF.

The chain recombines TRBV7-9 with TRBJ2-3; 7 bases fit TRBD2. The CDR3 contains 10 residues. Trimming at V came to 5 bases and at J to 15 bases, leaving 5 bases not matched to a gene. CDR1 and CDR2 (germline): SEHNR, FQNEAQ (reference sequence). This CDR3 is CASSEAGVYF. Written as DNA, the CDR3 is TGTGCCAGCAGCGAGGCGGGAGTTTATTTT.